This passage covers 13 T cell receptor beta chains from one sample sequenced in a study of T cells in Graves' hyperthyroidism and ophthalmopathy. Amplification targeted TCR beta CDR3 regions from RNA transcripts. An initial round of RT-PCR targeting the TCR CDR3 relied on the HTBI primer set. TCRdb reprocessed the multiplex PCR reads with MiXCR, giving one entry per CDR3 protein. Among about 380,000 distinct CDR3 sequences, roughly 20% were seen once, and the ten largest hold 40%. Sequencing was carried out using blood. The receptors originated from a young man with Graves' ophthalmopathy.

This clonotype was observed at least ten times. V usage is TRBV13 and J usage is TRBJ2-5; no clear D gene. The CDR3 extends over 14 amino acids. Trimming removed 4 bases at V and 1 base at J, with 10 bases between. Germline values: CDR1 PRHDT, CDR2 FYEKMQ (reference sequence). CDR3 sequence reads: CASSSYSVQETQYF. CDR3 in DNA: TGTGCCAGCAGCTCCTACAGTGTCCAAGAGACCCAGTACTTC.

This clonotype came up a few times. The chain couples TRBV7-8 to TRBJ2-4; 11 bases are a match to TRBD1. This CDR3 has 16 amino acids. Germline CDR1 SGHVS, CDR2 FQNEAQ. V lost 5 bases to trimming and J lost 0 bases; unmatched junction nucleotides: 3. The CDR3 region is CASSRTGGAAKNIQYF. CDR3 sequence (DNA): TGTGCCAGCAGCCGGACAGGGGGCGCAGCCAAAAACATTCAGTACTTC.

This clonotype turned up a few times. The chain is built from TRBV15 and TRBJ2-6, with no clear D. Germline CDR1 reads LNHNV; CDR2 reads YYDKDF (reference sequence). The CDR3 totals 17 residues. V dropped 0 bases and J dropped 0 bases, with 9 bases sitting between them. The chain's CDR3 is CATSRETALSGANVLTF. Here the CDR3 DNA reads TGTGCCACCAGCAGAGAGACTGCTCTCTCTGGGGCCAACGTCCTGACTTTC.

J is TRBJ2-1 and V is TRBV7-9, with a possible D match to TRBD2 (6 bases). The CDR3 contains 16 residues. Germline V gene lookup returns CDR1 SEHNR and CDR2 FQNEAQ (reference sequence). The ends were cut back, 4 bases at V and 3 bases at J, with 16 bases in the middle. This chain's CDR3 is CASSSLTAGFYNEQFF. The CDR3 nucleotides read TGTGCCAGCAGCTCCCTAACGGCGGGATTCTACAATGAGCAGTTCTTC.

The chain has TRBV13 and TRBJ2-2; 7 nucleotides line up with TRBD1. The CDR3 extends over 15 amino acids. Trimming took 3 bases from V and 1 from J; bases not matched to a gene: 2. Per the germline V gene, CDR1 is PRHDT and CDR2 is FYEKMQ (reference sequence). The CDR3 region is CASSFQGENTGELFF. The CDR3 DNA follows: TGTGCCAGCAGCTTTCAGGGGGAGAACACCGGGGAGCTGTTTTTT.

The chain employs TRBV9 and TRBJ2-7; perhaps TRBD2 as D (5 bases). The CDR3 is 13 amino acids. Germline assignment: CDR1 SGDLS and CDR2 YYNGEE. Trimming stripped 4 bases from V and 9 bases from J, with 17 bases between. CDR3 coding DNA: TGTGCCAGCAGCTACAGAGGAAACGGGATGCAGTACTTC. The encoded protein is CASSYRGNGMQYF.

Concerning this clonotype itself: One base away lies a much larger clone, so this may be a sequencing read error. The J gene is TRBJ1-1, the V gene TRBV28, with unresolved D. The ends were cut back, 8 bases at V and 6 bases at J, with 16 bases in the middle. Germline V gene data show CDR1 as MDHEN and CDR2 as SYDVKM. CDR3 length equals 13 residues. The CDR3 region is CASVKGGSAEAFF. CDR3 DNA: TGTGCCAGCGTAAAGGGAGGTTCGGCTGAAGCTTTCTTT.

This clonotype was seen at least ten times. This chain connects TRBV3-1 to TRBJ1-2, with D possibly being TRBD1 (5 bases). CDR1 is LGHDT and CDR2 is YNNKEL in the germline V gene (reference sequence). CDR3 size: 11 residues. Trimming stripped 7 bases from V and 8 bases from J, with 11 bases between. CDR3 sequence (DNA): TGTGCCAGCACCGGGACTCGGGGCTACACCTTC. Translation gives CASTGTRGYTF.

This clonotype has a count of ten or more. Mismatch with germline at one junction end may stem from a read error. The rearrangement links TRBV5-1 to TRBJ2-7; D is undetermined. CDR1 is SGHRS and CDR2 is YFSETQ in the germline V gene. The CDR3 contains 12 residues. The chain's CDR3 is CASSLSGYEQYF. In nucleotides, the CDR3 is TGTGCCAGCAGCTTGTCAGGCTACGAGCAGTACTTC.

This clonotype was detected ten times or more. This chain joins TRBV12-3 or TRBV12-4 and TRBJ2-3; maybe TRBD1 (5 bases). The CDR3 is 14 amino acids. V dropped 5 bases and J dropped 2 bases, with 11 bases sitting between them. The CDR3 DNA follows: TGTGCCAGCAGTCGGACAACGGCCACAGATACGCAGTATTTT. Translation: CASSRTTATDTQYF.

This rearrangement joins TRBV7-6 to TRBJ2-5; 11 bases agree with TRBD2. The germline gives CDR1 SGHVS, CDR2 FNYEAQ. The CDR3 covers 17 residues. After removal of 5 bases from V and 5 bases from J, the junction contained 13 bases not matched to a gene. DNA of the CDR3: TGTGCCAGCAGCCAAACCCGTAGCGGGGGGGCTCTCGAGACCCAGTACTTC. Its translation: CASSQTRSGGALETQYF.

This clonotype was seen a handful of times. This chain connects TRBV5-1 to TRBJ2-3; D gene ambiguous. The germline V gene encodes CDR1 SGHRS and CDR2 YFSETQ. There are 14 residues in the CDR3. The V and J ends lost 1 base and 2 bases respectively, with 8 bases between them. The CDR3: CASSLTVFTDTQYF. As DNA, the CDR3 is TGCGCCAGCAGCTTGACAGTTTTCACAGATACGCAGTATTTT.

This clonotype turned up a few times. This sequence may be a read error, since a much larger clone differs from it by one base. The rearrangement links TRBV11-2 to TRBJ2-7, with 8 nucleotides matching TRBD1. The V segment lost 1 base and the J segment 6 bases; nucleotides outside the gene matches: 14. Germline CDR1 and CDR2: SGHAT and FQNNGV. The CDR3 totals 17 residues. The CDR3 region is CASSLGFSTGASREQYF. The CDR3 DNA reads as TGTGCCAGCAGCTTAGGGTTCTCGACAGGGGCTAGTCGCGAGCAGTACTTC. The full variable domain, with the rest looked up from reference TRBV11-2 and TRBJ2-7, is EAGVAQSPRYKIIEKRQSVAFWCNPISGHATLYWYQQILGQGPKLLIQFQNNGVVDDSQLPKDRFSAERLKGVDSTLKIQPAKLEDSAVYLCASSLGFSTGASREQYFGPGTRLTVT.